The clone carrying this T cell receptor beta chain was picked up a small number of times. A second 7 to 11 cycle PCR used barcoded and J-beta primers. TCRdb processed the 5' RACE reads anew with MiXCR; each CDR3 protein has one entry. The sample carries about 670,000 distinct CDR3 sequences, roughly 41% recorded once. This entry is derived from a study of blood T cells in healthy people across ages. The CDR3 length is 14 residues. V lost 5 bases and J lost 4, with 14 bases in between. Germline V CDR1 and CDR2: MNHEY, SVGAGI. This receptor was identified in an elderly man in good health. The chain carries TRBV6-5 and TRBJ2-5; D perhaps matches TRBD2 (6 bases). What was sequenced was blood. CDR3 loop: CASSGAGTGETQYF. The CDR3 DNA is TGTGCCAGCAGTGGAGCGGGTACTGGAGAGACCCAGTACTTC.